These T cell receptor beta chains were read from a single sample in a study of regulatory dendritic cells for organ transplantation. Using immunoSEQ multiplex PCR, the repertoire was profiled, and TCRdb retains in-frame clones only, with some absent. This repertoire shows roughly 30,000 clones, roughly 85% found once; its top ten account for around 0.4%. The sequencing input was naive CD8+ T cells from blood. The origin of the receptors is a human donor in good health. The CDR3 runs from the conserved cysteine through the conserved F or W.

v_call,cdr3_aa
TRBV4-3,CASSPYEGPYNSPLHF
TRBV7-9,CASTRGLAGADTQYF
TRBV10-3,CAISELAVYTDTQYF
TRBV7-9,CASSPTSGGARNIQYF
TRBV14,CASSQARGTEAFF
TRBV4-3,CASSQDYFAEAFF
TRBV21-1,CASSTHRLAGGPSCSTGELFF
TRBV19,CASSITWDRGVYGYTF
TRBV5-8,CASSSLGLVELFF
TRBV5-8,CASSFRDWNEQFF
TRBV28,CASSSGAGELFF
TRBV9,CASSPPRGPDTQYF
TRBV5-4,CASSLAGSLNTEAFF
TRBV13,CASSPGNSPLHF
TRBV7-6,CASSVRLTGPQETQYF
TRBV6-1,CASSKTGGGNEQFF